The present TCR beta chain was sequenced within a study of blood T cell repertoires in COVID-19. Looking at the study overall: The United States, Italy and Spain supplied acute and convalescent COVID-19 samples. T cells, B-cell-depleted T cells, or PBMCs provided the cDNA or gDNA that served as material.

This CDR3 comprises 12 residues. Trimming left V 10 bases short and J 6 bases short, with 12 bases between. The germline V gene has CDR1 SEHNR and CDR2 FQNEAQ (reference sequence). The assay was immunoSEQ multiplex PCR, and TCRdb's table has in-frame clones only and misses some. Counted here are tens of thousands of clones, roughly 82% occurring once; the ten biggest clones make up around 7.2%. The V gene is TRBV7-9, the J gene TRBJ1-4, with TRBD1 as a possible D gene (6 bases). This sequence originates from a man aged 50 to 60 with active or convalescent COVID-19. The sample comprised peripheral blood. CDR3 coding DNA: TGTGCCACCTCGCCAGGGGATGAAAAACTGTTTTTT. Protein: CATSPGDEKLFF.